This is a list of T cell receptor beta chains from one sample in a study of blood T cells in healthy people across ages. In TCRdb, the 5' RACE reads were re-called with MiXCR into one record per CDR3 protein. Of 1,500,000 or so distinct CDR3 sequences in the sample, roughly 43% were seen once. The source material was blood. The receptors were sampled from a woman between 18 and 30 years old in good health. CDR3s include the opening cysteine and the closing phenylalanine or tryptophan. A D gene is named only where the DNA matches it firmly. A row's size may be missing; if present it is once, few, many or a size class.

J gene | V gene | clone size | D gene | CDR3 protein | CDR3 DNA
TRBJ2-1 | TRBV12-3/TRBV12-4 | . | . | CACSIYNEQFF | TGTGCCTGCTCGATCTACAATGAGCAGTTCTTC
TRBJ2-6 | TRBV6-5 | . | . | CASSPNFSGASVLTF | TGTGCCAGCAGCCCTAATTTCTCTGGGGCCAGCGTCCTGACTTTC
TRBJ2-3 | TRBV28 | . | . | CASTPRSPASTDTQYF | TGTGCCAGCACTCCACGGTCTCCTGCTAGCACAGATACGCAGTATTTT
TRBJ1-1 | TRBV6-5 | few | . | CASRPGDTEAFF | TGTGCCAGCAGGCCAGGGGATACTGAAGCTTTCTTT
TRBJ1-4 | TRBV7-8 | few | . | CASSPSEDPEVDEKLFF | TGTGCCAGCAGCCCATCCGAAGATCCGGAGGTTGATGAAAAACTGTTTTTT
TRBJ1-2 | TRBV12-3/TRBV12-4 | few | . | CASSLSGTCYGYTF | TGTGCCAGCAGTTTATCCGGGACATGCTATGGCTACACCTTC
TRBJ2-4 | TRBV20-1 | . | . | CSARQWETIAKNIQYF | TGCAGTGCCCGCCAGTGGGAAACTATAGCCAAAAACATTCAGTACTTC
TRBJ1-6 | TRBV7-8 | . | TRBD1 | CASSVPWDRDNSPLHF | TGTGCCAGCAGCGTACCCTGGGACAGAGATAATTCACCCCTCCACTTT
TRBJ2-7 | TRBV29-1 | few | TRBD1 | CSAMTGDSYEQYF | TGCAGCGCTATGACAGGGGATTCCTACGAGCAGTACTTC
TRBJ2-5 | TRBV5-1 | . | . | CASSLDTSYGTQYF | TGCGCCAGCAGCTTGGATACTAGCTACGGGACCCAGTACTTC
TRBJ2-5 | TRBV7-9 | few | TRBD1 | CASSVRARDSYQETQYF | TGTGCCAGCAGCGTTAGAGCCCGGGACAGCTACCAAGAGACCCAGTACTTC
TRBJ2-5 | TRBV20-1 | few | TRBD2 | CSAPSFAGGRETQYF | TGCAGTGCGCCCTCTTTTGCGGGGGGGCGTGAGACCCAGTACTTC
TRBJ2-1 | TRBV5-1 | many | . | CASSLGSPEDEQFF | TGCGCCAGCAGCTTAGGCTCCCCGGAAGATGAGCAGTTCTTC
TRBJ2-3 | TRBV20-1 | . | . | CSATQGLVPSDTQYF | TGCAGTGCTACCCAGGGACTCGTTCCATCAGATACGCAGTATTTT
TRBJ2-7 | TRBV4-3 | . | . | CASSQDMPSSYNEQYF | TGCGCCAGCAGCCAAGATATGCCCAGCTCCTACAATGAGCAGTACTTC
TRBJ2-7 | TRBV20-1 | . | . | CSARGFRIGAYEQYF | TGCAGTGCTAGAGGATTCCGGATAGGAGCCTACGAGCAGTACTTC
TRBJ2-3 | TRBV10-1 | . | TRBD1 | CASSEYRGFTQYF | TGCGCCAGCAGTGAGTACAGGGGGTTTACGCAGTATTTT
TRBJ2-2 | TRBV6-2/TRBV6-3 | . | TRBD1 | CASSYWRRQGANTGELFF | TGTGCCAGCAGTTACTGGCGTAGACAGGGTGCGAACACCGGGGAGCTGTTTTTT
TRBJ2-3 | TRBV18 | . | . | CASSPPTGSSIDTQYF | TGTGCCAGCTCACCACCGACCGGATCTAGCATAGATACGCAGTATTTT
TRBJ1-2 | TRBV3-1 | . | TRBD1 | CASSQGDSSFYGYTF | TGTGCCAGCAGCCAGGGGGACAGCTCTTTCTATGGCTACACCTTC
TRBJ2-2 | TRBV4-3 | . | TRBD2 | CASSRYQSGRNTGELFF | TGCGCCAGCAGCCGATACCAAAGCGGGAGGAACACCGGGGAGCTGTTTTTT
TRBJ2-5 | TRBV4-3 | . | TRBD2 | CASSQGLWGGGAEQYF | TGCGCCAGCAGCCAAGGCTTGTGGGGCGGGGGGGCTGAGCAGTACTTC
TRBJ2-3 | TRBV5-4 | few | . | CASSLEGINADTQYF | TGTGCCAGCAGCTTGGAAGGGATAAATGCAGATACGCAGTATTTT
TRBJ2-7 | TRBV4-3 | . | TRBD1 | CASSHATGGRYEQYF | TGCGCCAGCAGCCACGCGACAGGGGGCCGGTACGAGCAGTACTTC
TRBJ2-1 | TRBV29-1 | few | . | CSAEGEGVWFVSIEQFF | TGCAGCGCCGAAGGTGAAGGGGTGTGGTTCGTGTCTATTGAGCAGTTCTTC
TRBJ2-1 | TRBV24-1 | . | . | CATRDTRSYNEQFF | TGTGCCACCAGGGACACACGCTCCTACAATGAGCAGTTCTTC
TRBJ2-3 | TRBV7-2 | . | . | CASSTYSSTDTQYF | TGTGCCAGCAGCACTTACAGTAGCACAGATACGCAGTATTTT
TRBJ2-5 | TRBV6-2/TRBV6-3 | many | TRBD1 | CASSFGDSSEEQYF | TGTGCCAGCAGTTTCGGGGACAGTTCGGAAGAGCAGTACTTC
TRBJ2-3 | TRBV20-1 | . | . | CSARDPRDADTQYF | TGCAGTGCTAGAGATCCTAGGGACGCAGATACGCAGTATTTT
TRBJ2-7 | TRBV11-2 | . | TRBD2 | CASSHRLAGGNEQYF | TGTGCCAGCAGCCACCGACTAGCGGGAGGTAACGAGCAGTACTTC
TRBJ2-3 | TRBV7-2 | few | . | CASSLRPSPDTQYF | TGTGCCAGCAGCTTACGCCCTAGCCCAGATACGCAGTATTTT
TRBJ2-1 | TRBV27 | . | . | CASSLSLGSRDNEQFF | TGTGCCAGCAGTTTAAGTCTGGGATCCCGTGACAATGAGCAGTTCTTC
TRBJ2-1 | TRBV7-8 | few | TRBD2 | CASSTRLAGGPNEQFF | TGTGCCAGCAGCACCCGACTAGCGGGGGGGCCCAATGAGCAGTTCTTC
TRBJ2-7 | TRBV6-2/TRBV6-3 | . | . | CASSYRNEAYNEQYF | TGTGCCAGCAGTTACCGAAACGAGGCCTACAATGAGCAGTACTTC
TRBJ1-1 | TRBV5-1 | . | . | CASSSSVLGTEAFF | TGCGCCAGCAGCTCCTCGGTATTAGGCACTGAAGCTTTCTTT
TRBJ2-1 | TRBV30 | few | . | CAWSQNNEQFF | TGTGCCTGGAGTCAAAACAATGAGCAGTTCTTC
TRBJ2-3 | TRBV27 | . | TRBD2 | CASSKRTSGRVVGTDTQYF | TGTGCCAGCAGTAAGAGGACTAGCGGGAGGGTTGTGGGCACAGATACGCAGTATTTT
TRBJ2-2 | TRBV5-1 | . | . | CASSLDGRGAGELFF | TGCGCCAGCAGCTTGGACGGGAGAGGGGCCGGGGAGCTGTTTTTT
TRBJ1-4 | TRBV6-5 | . | TRBD1 | CASSYSNRGGEKLFF | TGTGCCAGCAGTTACTCGAACAGGGGCGGCGAAAAACTGTTTTTT
TRBJ2-1 | TRBV12-3/TRBV12-4 | . | TRBD2 | CASSFYKTSSNEQFF | TGTGCCAGCAGTTTTTACAAGACTAGCAGCAATGAGCAGTTCTTC
TRBJ2-3 | TRBV5-1 | . | . | CASRMKRADTDTQYF | TGCGCCAGCAGGATGAAGCGGGCGGACACAGATACGCAGTATTTT
TRBJ2-1 | TRBV12-5 | . | TRBD2 | CASAIGTSGSYNEQFF | TGTGCTAGTGCCATTGGGACTAGCGGATCCTACAATGAGCAGTTCTTC
TRBJ2-3 | TRBV7-2 | . | . | CTSSLVADTQYF | TGTACCAGCAGCTTAGTAGCAGATACGCAGTATTTT
TRBJ1-5 | TRBV5-6 | . | . | CASSLGQAREPQHF | TGTGCCAGCAGCTTGGGTCAGGCACGCGAGCCCCAGCATTTT
TRBJ1-2 | TRBV21-1 | . | . | CASSPTGNEYGYTF | TGTGCCAGCAGTCCTACAGGAAACGAGTATGGCTACACCTTC
TRBJ2-1 | TRBV29-1 | . | TRBD2 | CSVGATSGRAGNEQFF | TGCAGCGTTGGGGCGACAAGCGGGAGGGCCGGGAATGAGCAGTTCTTC
TRBJ2-6 | TRBV6-1 | . | TRBD2 | CASSQAGGYSSGANVLTF | TGTGCCAGCAGCCAGGCGGGGGGCTACAGCTCTGGGGCCAACGTCCTGACTTTC
TRBJ1-2 | TRBV2 | few | . | CASSDRAIGYTF | TGTGCCAGCAGTGACAGGGCAATTGGCTACACCTTC
TRBJ2-4 | TRBV11-2 | . | . | CASSFSGSKNIQYF | TGTGCCAGCAGCTTTAGTGGATCCAAAAACATTCAGTACTTC
TRBJ2-7 | TRBV5-6 | . | . | CASSFNRVGTYEQYF | TGTGCCAGCAGCTTTAACAGGGTCGGGACCTACGAGCAGTACTTC
TRBJ2-7 | TRBV2 | . | TRBD2 | CATMSGGSYEQYF | TGTGCCACCATGAGCGGGGGATCCTACGAGCAGTACTTC
TRBJ2-1 | TRBV12-3/TRBV12-4 | . | . | CASSLGDIGNEQFF | TGTGCCAGCAGTTTGGGGGACATAGGCAATGAGCAGTTCTTC
TRBJ2-1 | TRBV24-1 | . | . | CATSDLEGGGNEQFF | TGTGCCACCAGTGATTTGGAAGGTGGGGGCAATGAGCAGTTCTTC
TRBJ1-2 | TRBV20-1 | . | . | CSALTVSHLGYTF | TGCAGTGCTTTGACCGTCTCCCACTTAGGCTACACCTTC
TRBJ2-5 | TRBV20-1 | . | TRBD2 | CCGGDSETQYF | TGCTGCGGGGGGGATTCCGAGACCCAGTACTTC
TRBJ1-2 | TRBV9 | few | . | CASSVGALQYGYTF | TGTGCCAGCAGCGTTGGGGCACTGCAATATGGCTACACCTTC
TRBJ2-3 | TRBV14 | . | . | CASSQLSPDTQYF | TGTGCCAGCAGCCAATTATCCCCAGATACGCAGTATTTT
TRBJ2-5 | TRBV7-9 | few | . | CASSFSRVDSQETQYF | TGTGCCAGCAGCTTTTCCAGGGTCGACTCCCAAGAGACCCAGTACTTC
TRBJ1-2 | TRBV25-1 | . | TRBD1 | CASSEYRVTGIGYTF | TGTGCCAGCAGTGAATATAGGGTGACAGGGATCGGCTACACCTTC